Below are 9 T cell receptor beta chains sequenced from a single sample in a study of CD8+ T cells in alopecia areata. Investigators isolated RNA and reverse transcribed it into cDNA to act as the sequencing template. Assay used: immunoSEQ multiplex PCR; TCRdb lists only in-frame clones, some missing. The sample has more than 150,000 clones, more than 45% seen once; the top ten hold around 19%. Specimen: CD8+ T cells sorted from blood, collected at week 0. Every receptor here comes from a human donor with alopecia areata.

This clone was recorded a few times. The J gene is TRBJ2-5, the V gene TRBV10-3; tentative D call: TRBD2 (5 bases). V lost 0 bases and J lost 1, with 9 bases in between. The CDR3 is 15 residues long. In germline, CDR1 is ENHRY, CDR2 SYGVKD. The CDR3 region is CAISESGRGQETQYF. The CDR3, as DNA: TGTGCCATCAGTGAGTCGGGTCGGGGCCAAGAGACCCAGTACTTC.

V usage is TRBV30 and J usage is TRBJ1-1, with D unresolved. This CDR3 has 13 residues. CDR1 is GTSNPN, CDR2 SVGIG, per germline (reference sequence). V was pared by 3 bases and J by 0 bases, with 8 bases between. The DNA for the CDR3 is TGTGCCTGGAGAGACGGCCTGAACACTGAAGCTTTCTTT. Protein: CAWRDGLNTEAFF.

J is TRBJ2-5 and V is TRBV27; 7 nucleotides match TRBD2. The CDR3 runs to 17 residues. J lost 2 bases, V lost 2 bases, and 11 bases had no gene match. Germline lookup yields CDR1 MNHEY and CDR2 SMNVEV (reference sequence). This CDR3 is CASSLSPPGGTQETQYF. The CDR3 nucleotides read TGTGCCAGCAGTTTAAGCCCGCCGGGAGGAACGCAAGAGACCCAGTACTTC.

As concerns this clone: Other DNA sequences in this specimen translate into the identical CDR3. The chain carries TRBV30 and TRBJ1-1; D remains ambiguous. V was shortened by 2 bases and J by 2 bases, with 3 bases between the two germline ends. The CDR3 loop spans 11 amino acids. The germline CDR1 and CDR2 sequences are GTSNPN and SVGIG (reference sequence). CDR3 nucleotides: TGTGCCTGGAGTACTAACACTGAAGCTTTCTTT. Amino acid sequence: CAWSTNTEAFF.

The V and J genes are TRBV5-1 and TRBJ2-5, with TRBD2 matching over 11 bases. The CDR3 spans 15 residues. Germline V lookup: CDR1 SGHRS, CDR2 YFSETQ. Trimming removed 4 bases from V and 1 base from J; junction bases left unmatched: 3. CDR3 region: CASSPSGGLQETQYF. DNA of the CDR3: TGCGCCAGCAGCCCTAGCGGGGGGCTCCAAGAGACCCAGTACTTC. The variable domain in full, completed from reference TRBV5-1 and TRBJ2-5, reads KAGVTQTPRYLIKTRGQQVTLSCSPISGHRSVSWYQQTPGQGLQFLFEYFSETQRNKGNFPGRFSGRQFSNSRSEMNVSTLELGDSALYLCASSPSGGLQETQYFGPGTRLLVL.

This clone has just a few counts. V is TRBV7-2 and J is TRBJ2-3; 7 bases line up with TRBD2. This CDR3 comprises 17 residues. The germline V gene encodes CDR1 SGHTA and CDR2 FQGNSA. Trimming took 5 bases from V and 0 from J; bases not matched to a gene: 11. The CDR3 loop is CASSDFPGTTSTDTQYF. In nucleotides, the CDR3 is TGTGCCAGCAGCGACTTCCCCGGGACTACCAGCACAGATACGCAGTATTTT.

This clone was seen only a few times. The J gene is TRBJ1-1, the V gene TRBV11-3; D is uncertain. Looked up from germline, CDR1 is SGHNT and CDR2 is YENEEA. V gave up 1 base and J gave up 5 bases, with 5 bases separating them. The length of the CDR3 is 12 residues. CDR3 region: CASSLARTEAFF. The CDR3, as DNA: TGTGCCAGCAGCTTAGCTCGAACTGAAGCTTTCTTT.

The rearrangement links TRBV7-6 to TRBJ1-1; D gene ambiguous. The CDR3 runs 15 residues. The germline V gene encodes CDR1 SGHVS and CDR2 FNYEAQ. Trimming removed 2 bases at V and 1 base at J, with 11 bases between. CDR3 region: CASSLSPEQNTEAFF. CDR3 bases: TGTGCCAGCAGCTTATCCCCGGAGCAGAACACTGAAGCTTTCTTT. The full variable domain, its missing parts supplied by reference TRBV7-6 and TRBJ1-1, is GAGVSQSPRYKVTKRGQDVALRCDPISGHVSLYWYRQALGQGPEFLTYFNYEAQQDKSGLPNDRFSAERPEGSISTLTIQRTEQRDSAMYRCASSLSPEQNTEAFFGQGTRLTVV.

The chain couples TRBV13 to TRBJ1-2; D call uncertain. Per the germline V gene, CDR1 is PRHDT and CDR2 is FYEKMQ (reference sequence). V was pared by 7 bases and J by 2 bases, with 11 bases between. The CDR3 extends over 13 amino acids. CDR3 sequence reads: CASTRENNYGYTF. In nucleotides, the CDR3 is TGTGCCAGCACCCGCGAGAACAACTATGGCTACACCTTC. The variable domain in full, with the rest retrieved from reference TRBV13 and TRBJ1-2, is AAGVIQSPRHLIKEKRETATLKCYPIPRHDTVYWYQQGPGQDPQFLISFYEKMQSDKGSIPDRFSAQQFSDYHSELNMSSLELGDSALYFCASTRENNYGYTFGSGTRLTVV.